The table lists the clone carrying this T cell receptor beta chain with a count of one. Its specificity is not known. This sample is part of a study of T cells in tuberculosis. Study in general: PBMC were archived before or within 7 days of starting treatment. Broader study findings: GMM-specific TCRs were nearer to active tuberculosis alpha repertoires, suggesting expansion.

CDR1 is GTSNPN, CDR2 SVGIG, per germline (reference sequence). Deletions cut 5 bases from V and 10 bases from J, with 17 bases between. The CDR3 runs to 12 residues. As for time point: new active TB diagnosis, blood taken before or within 7 days of starting treatment. Unsorted cryopreserved PBMC were sequenced, averaging approximately 100,000 T cells per clinical donor. Clones were sequenced by immunoSEQ multiplex PCR, and TCRdb holds only the in-frame ones, with some missing. This sample has roughly 32,000 clones, with over 85% found just once. The TCR originated in an adult with tuberculosis. Sample: PBMCs, taken at tuberculosis diagnosis. The chain couples TRBV30 to TRBJ1-1; D might be TRBD1 (5 bases). DNA for the CDR3: TGTGCCTGGGATTACGGTTCTAGGGGAGCTTTCTTT. Residues: CAWDYGSRGAFF.